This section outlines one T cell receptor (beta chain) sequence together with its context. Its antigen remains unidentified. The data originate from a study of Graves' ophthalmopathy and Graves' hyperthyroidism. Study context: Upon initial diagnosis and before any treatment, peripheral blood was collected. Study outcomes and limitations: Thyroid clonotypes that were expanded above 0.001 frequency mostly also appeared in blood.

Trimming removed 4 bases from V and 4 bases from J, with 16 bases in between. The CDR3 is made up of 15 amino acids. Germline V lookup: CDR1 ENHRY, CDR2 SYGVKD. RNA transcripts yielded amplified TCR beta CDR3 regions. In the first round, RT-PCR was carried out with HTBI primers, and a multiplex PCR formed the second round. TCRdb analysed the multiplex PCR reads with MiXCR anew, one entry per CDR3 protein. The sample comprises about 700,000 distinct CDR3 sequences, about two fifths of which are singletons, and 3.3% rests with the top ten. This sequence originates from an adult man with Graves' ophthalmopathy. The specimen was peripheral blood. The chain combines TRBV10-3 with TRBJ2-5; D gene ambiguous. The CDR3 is CAISGRLPLGETQYF. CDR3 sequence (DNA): TGTGCCATCAGTGGCAGACTGCCCCTGGGAGAGACCCAGTACTTC.